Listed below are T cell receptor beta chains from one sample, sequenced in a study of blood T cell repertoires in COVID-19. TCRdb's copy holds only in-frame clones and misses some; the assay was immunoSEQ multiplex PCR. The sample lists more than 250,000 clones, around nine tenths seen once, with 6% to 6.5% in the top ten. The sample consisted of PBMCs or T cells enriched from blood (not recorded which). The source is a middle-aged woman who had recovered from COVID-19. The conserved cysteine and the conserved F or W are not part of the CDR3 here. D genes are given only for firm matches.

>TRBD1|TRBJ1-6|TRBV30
AWNGQVYSPLH
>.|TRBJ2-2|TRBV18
ASSPPKGANTGELF
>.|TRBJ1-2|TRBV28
ASSFGGYYGYT
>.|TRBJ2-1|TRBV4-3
ASSTWRDPGLDNEQF
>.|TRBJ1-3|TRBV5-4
ASSLNLGAASGNTIY
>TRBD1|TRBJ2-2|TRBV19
ASSIRTPTGAGELF
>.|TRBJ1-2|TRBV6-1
ASSEPGTVRANYGYT
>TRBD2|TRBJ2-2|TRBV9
ASSPGGLNTGELF
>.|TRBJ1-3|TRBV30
AWKSSGNTIY
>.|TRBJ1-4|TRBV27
ASANFATNEKLF
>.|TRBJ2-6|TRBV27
ASSLDYSGANVLT
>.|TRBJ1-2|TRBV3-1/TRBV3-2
ASSHRNPRLDYGYT
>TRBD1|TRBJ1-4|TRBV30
AWSPRTGGEKLF
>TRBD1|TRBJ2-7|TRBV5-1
ASSGRDRGSYEQY
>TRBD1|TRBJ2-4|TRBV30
AWSGDRGRIQY
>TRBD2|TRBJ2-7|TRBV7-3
ASSLGTSGRGNKQY
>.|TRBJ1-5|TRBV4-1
ASSHFPREGHSNQPQH
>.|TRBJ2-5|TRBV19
ASRTLAGGQETQY
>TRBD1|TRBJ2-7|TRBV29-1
SAGTGDLEQY
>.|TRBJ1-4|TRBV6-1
ASSEGLRAKL
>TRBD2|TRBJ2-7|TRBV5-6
ASSLMGGNYEQY
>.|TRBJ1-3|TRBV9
ASSRSGATGNTIY
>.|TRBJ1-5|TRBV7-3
ASSLSEGQPQH
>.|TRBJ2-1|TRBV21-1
ASSEGTSGVYNEQF
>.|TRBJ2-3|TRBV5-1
ASSLAPASGTDTQY
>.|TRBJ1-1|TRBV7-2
ASSLVREGAF
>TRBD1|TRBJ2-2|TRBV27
ASSLDRGTGELF
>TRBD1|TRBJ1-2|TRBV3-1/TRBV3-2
ASSPDRAV
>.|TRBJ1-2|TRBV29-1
SVDRGDYGYT
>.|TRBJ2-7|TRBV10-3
AIRSSSYEQY
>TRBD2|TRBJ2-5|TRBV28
ASSLTSTGGKTQY
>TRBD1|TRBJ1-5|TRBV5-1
ASSVGGTDNQPQH
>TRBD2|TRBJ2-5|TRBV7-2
ASSGRLAGGRETQY
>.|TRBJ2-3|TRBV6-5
ASSDQSWGGDTQY
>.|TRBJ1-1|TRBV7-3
ASSLIHSGEAF
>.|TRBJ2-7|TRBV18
ASSPYSSYEQY
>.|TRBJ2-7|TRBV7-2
ASSLVGLEQY
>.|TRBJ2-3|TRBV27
ASRRPTGTPPI
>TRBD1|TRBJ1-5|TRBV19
ASSFGSGGGQPQH
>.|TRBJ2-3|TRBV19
ASSISRVTDTQY
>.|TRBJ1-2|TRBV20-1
SAFSVYGYT
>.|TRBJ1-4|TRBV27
ASKGYRLNEKLF
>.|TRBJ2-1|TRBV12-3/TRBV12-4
ASSQGTEQF
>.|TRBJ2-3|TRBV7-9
ASSLGGPDTQY
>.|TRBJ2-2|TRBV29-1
SVRGDWPGAGELF
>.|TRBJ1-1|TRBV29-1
SVDSSGSLAF
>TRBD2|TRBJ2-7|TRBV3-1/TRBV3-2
ASSRPIRTSSYEQY
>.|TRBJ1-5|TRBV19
ASRGGGAPPQH
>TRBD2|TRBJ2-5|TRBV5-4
ASSPRGGATQETQY
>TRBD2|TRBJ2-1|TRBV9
ASSVSGTSGGEQF
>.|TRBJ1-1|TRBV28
ASKEAGLKSEAF